Here is one T cell receptor (beta chain) with its context. Antigen specificity is unknown. The junction differs from germline at one of its ends, possibly a read error. TCRbeta library construction was performed incorporating unique molecular identifiers. TCRdb fed the PCR reads into MiXCR, producing one record per CDR3 protein. Of about 460,000 distinct CDR3 sequences listed, over 9.5% are singletons. The CDR3 sequence is 13 residues long. Germline-derived CDR1 and CDR2 are DFQATT and SNEGSKA (reference sequence). This record belongs to a study of T-cell reconstitution after alpha-beta-depleted transplantation in children. Study conclusions and caveats: Several hundred rapidly expanded clones from non-depleted graft cells reportedly supplied alpha-beta T cells about two months post-transplant. T-cell numbers and diversity one year post-transplant derived largely from freshly generated T cells.

This chain links TRBV20-1 with TRBJ2-7, with D perhaps TRBD2 (5 bases). This specimen consisted of PBMCs, mostly from graft donor cells, obtained 180 days after TCRalphabeta/CD19-depleted stem cell transplant. The clonotype comes from a female patient aged 2-15 years who had a stem cell transplant for aplastic anemia, so the T cells may come from the graft donor. CDR3 sequence reads: CSARVPSSYQQYF. The DNA for the CDR3 is TGCAGTGCTAGAGTCCCTAGCTCCTACCAGCAGTACTTC.